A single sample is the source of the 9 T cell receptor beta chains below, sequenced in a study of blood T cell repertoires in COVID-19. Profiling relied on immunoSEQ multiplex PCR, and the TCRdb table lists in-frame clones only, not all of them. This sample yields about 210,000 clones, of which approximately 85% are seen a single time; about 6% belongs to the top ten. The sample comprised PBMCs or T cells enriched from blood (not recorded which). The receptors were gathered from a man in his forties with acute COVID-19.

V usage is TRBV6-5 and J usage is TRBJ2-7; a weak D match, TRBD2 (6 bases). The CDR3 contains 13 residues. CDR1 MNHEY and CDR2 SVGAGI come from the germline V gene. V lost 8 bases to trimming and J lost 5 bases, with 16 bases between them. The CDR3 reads CASFGGNFHEQYF. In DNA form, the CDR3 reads TGTGCCAGCTTCGGGGGAAATTTCCACGAGCAGTACTTC.

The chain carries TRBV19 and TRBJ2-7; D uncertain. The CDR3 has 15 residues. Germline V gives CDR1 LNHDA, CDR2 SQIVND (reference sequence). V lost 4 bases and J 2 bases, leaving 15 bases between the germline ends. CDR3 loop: CASSTSSLTTYEQYF. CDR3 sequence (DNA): TGTGCCAGTAGTACCTCCAGCCTTACTACCTACGAGCAGTACTTC.

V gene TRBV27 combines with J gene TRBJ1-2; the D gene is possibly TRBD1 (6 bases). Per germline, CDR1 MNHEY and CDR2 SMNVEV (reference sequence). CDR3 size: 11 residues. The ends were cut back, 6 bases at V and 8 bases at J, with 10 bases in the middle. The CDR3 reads CASRGTFGYTF. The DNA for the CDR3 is TGTGCCAGCAGGGGGACATTCGGCTACACCTTC.

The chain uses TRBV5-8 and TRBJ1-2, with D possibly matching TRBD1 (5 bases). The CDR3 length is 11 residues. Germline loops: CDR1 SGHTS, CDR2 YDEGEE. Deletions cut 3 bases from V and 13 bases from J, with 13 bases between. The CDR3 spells CASSWAGPLTF. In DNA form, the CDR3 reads TGTGCCAGCAGCTGGGCGGGGCCTCTCACCTTC.

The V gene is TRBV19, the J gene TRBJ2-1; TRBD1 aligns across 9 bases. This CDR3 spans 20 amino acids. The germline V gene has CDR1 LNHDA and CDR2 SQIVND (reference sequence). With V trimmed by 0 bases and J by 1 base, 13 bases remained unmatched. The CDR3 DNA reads TGTGCCAGTAGTATAGATCAGTGGACAGGGGAGAGAGGGTCCTACAATGAGCAGTTCTTC. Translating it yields CASSIDQWTGERGSYNEQFF. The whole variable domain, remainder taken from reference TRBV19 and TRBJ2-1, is DGGITQSPKYLFRKEGQNVTLSCEQNLNHDAMYWYRQDPGQGLRLIYYSQIVNDFQKGDIAEGYSVSREKKESFPLTVTSAQKNPTAFYLCASSIDQWTGERGSYNEQFFGPGTRLTVL.

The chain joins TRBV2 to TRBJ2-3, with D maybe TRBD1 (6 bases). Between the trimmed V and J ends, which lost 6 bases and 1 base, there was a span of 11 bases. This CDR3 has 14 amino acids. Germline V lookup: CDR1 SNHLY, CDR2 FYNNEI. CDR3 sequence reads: CASRGDIRTDTQYF. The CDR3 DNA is TGTGCCAGCAGGGGGGACATCCGCACAGATACGCAGTATTTT.

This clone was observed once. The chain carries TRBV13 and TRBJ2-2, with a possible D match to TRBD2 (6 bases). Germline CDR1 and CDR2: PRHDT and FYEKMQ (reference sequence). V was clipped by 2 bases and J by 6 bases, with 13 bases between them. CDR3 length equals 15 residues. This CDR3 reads CASSLMDPGAGELFF. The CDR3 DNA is TGTGCCAGCAGCTTAATGGATCCGGGAGCCGGGGAGCTGTTTTTT.

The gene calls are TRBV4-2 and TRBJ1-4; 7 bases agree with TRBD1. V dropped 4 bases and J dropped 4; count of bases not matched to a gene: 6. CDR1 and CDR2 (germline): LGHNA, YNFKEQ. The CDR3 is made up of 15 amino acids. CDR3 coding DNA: TGTGCCAGCAGCCTCCGGGGACAGAGTAATGAAAAACTGTTTTTT. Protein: CASSLRGQSNEKLFF.

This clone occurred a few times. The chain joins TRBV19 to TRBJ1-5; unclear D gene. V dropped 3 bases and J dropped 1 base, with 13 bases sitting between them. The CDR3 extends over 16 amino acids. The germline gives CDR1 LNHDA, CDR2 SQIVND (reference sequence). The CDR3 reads CASSISVARSNQPQHF. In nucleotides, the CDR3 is TGTGCCAGTAGTATCTCGGTAGCTCGGAGCAATCAGCCCCAGCATTTT.